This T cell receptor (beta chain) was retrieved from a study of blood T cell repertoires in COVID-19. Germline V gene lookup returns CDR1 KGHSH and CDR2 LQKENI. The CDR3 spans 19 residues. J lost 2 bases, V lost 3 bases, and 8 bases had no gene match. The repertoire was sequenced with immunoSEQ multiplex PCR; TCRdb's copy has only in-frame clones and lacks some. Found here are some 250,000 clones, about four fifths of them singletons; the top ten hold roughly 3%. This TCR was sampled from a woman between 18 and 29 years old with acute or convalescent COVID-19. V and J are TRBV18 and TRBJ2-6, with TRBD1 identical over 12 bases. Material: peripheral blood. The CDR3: CASSPYAGQGATGANVLTF. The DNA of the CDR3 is TGTGCCAGCTCACCTTATGCGGGACAGGGGGCAACTGGGGCCAACGTCCTGACTTTC.